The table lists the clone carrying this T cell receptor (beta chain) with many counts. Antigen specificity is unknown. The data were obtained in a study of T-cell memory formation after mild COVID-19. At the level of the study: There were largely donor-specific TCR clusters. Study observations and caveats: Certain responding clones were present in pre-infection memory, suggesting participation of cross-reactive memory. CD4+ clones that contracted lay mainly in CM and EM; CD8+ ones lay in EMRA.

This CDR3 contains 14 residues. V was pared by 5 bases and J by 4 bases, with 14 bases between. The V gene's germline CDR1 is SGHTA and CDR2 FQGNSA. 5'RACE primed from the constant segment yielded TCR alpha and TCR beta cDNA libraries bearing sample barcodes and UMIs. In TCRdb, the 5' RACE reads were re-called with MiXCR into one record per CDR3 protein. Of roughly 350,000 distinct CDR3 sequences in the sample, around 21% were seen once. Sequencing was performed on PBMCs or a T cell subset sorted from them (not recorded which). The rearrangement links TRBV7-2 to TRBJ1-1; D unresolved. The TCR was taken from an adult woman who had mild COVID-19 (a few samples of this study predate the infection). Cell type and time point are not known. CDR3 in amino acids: CASSSRVARTEAFF. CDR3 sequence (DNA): TGTGCCAGCAGCAGTAGGGTAGCGCGCACTGAAGCTTTCTTT.